These 24 T cell receptor beta chains were all obtained from the same sample, sequenced in a study of blood T cell repertoires in COVID-19. Sequencing used immunoSEQ multiplex PCR; TCRdb keeps in-frame clones, though not all of them. The sample has 200,000 to 300,000 clones; about nine tenths are singletons. Sequencing input: peripheral blood. The receptors come from a man between 35 and 55 years old who had recovered from COVID-19.

The chain uses TRBV2 and TRBJ2-3, with 7 nucleotides matching TRBD2. Germline V lookup: CDR1 SNHLY, CDR2 FYNNEI. Trimming took 1 base from V and 14 from J; bases not matched to a gene: 12. The CDR3 length is 14 residues. The CDR3, as DNA: TGTGCCAGCAGTGAAGTGGCGCGGGAGATTGGGGGGTATTTT. Its translation is CASSEVAREIGGYF.

V and J are TRBV7-2 and TRBJ1-3; D is perhaps TRBD1 (5 bases). CDR1 and CDR2 from the germline V gene are SGHTA and FQGNSA. V gave up 0 bases and J gave up 0 bases, with 12 bases separating them. This CDR3 has 17 residues. As DNA, the CDR3 is TGTGCCAGCAGCTTAGCTTTGACAGCAGTCTCTGGAAACACCATATATTTT. It encodes CASSLALTAVSGNTIYF.

This chain links TRBV6-1 with TRBJ1-2, with 11 positions matching TRBD1. Germline CDR1 and CDR2: MNHNS and SASEGT. V shed 2 bases and J 8 bases; nucleotides not matched to a gene: 13. This CDR3 contains 17 residues. CDR3 in amino acids: CASSEIRLDRGRYGYTF. CDR3 coding DNA: TGTGCCAGCAGTGAAATTCGCTTGGACAGGGGGCGTTACGGCTACACCTTC.

The CDR3 nucleotides are TGCGCCAGCAGCCCCGGACTAGCGGGAGTGTTTGAGCAGTACTTC. It is translated as CASSPGLAGVFEQYF. The V gene is TRBV5-1, the J gene TRBJ2-7, with 13 nucleotides matching TRBD2. Trimming took 4 bases from V and 7 from J; bases not matched to a gene: 8. The germline CDR1 and CDR2 sequences are SGHRS and YFSETQ. This CDR3 contains 15 residues.

The chain carries TRBV4-2 and TRBJ2-7, with TRBD2 matching over 9 bases. Trimming cost V 1 base and J 3 bases; bases outside gene matches: 4. The germline gives CDR1 LGHNA, CDR2 YNFKEQ. This CDR3 contains 15 residues. The CDR3 DNA reads as TGTGCCAGCAGCCAAGTAGATAGCGGGAGCTACGAGCAGTACTTC. Protein sequence: CASSQVDSGSYEQYF.

CDR3 loop: CASRPGLAGVRYEQYF. The CDR3 DNA reads TGTGCCAGCAGGCCGGGACTAGCGGGAGTAAGATACGAGCAGTACTTC. The V and J genes are TRBV27 and TRBJ2-7; 14 nucleotides line up with TRBD2. Germline V gene data show CDR1 as MNHEY and CDR2 as SMNVEV (reference sequence). V dropped 6 bases and J dropped 4; count of bases not matched to a gene: 8. The CDR3 extends over 16 amino acids.

This clone was counted a few times. CDR3 bases: TGTGCCAGCAGCCGAGGGCAGGAAAAAGGGCAGTACTTC. Protein: CASSRGQEKGQYF. The chain joins TRBV7-8 to TRBJ2-7; possibly TRBD2 for D (5 bases). Germline lookup yields CDR1 SGHVS and CDR2 FQNEAQ. There are 13 residues in the CDR3. V shed 5 bases and J shed 9 bases, with 17 bases lying between them.

This chain uses TRBV5-6 with TRBJ2-1; 8 bases are a match to TRBD2. Per germline, CDR1 SGHDT and CDR2 YYEEEE. The CDR3 totals 17 residues. V lost 4 bases to trimming and J lost 0 bases; unmatched junction nucleotides: 9. CDR3 DNA sequence: TGTGCCAGCAGCCTCCCCGTGGGGACTAGCTCCTACAATGAGCAGTTCTTC. As protein: CASSLPVGTSSYNEQFF.

The chain employs TRBV19 and TRBJ1-1, with 10 bases that match TRBD1. V shed 8 bases and J 5 bases; nucleotides not matched to a gene: 14. Germline V gene sequence: CDR1 LNHDA, CDR2 SQIVND (reference sequence). The CDR3 consists of 16 residues. The CDR3 sequence: CASGAGQGRPKTEAFF. In nucleotides, the CDR3 is TGTGCCAGTGGGGCGGGACAGGGGCGCCCGAAGACTGAAGCTTTCTTT.

This clone showed up just a few times. The chain recombines TRBV11-2 with TRBJ2-2; the D is unclear. Germline V CDR1 and CDR2: SGHAT, FQNNGV. V was clipped by 1 base and J by 8 bases, with 8 bases between them. The length of the CDR3 is 13 residues. The CDR3 spells CASSLGLVGELFF. The CDR3 DNA reads TGTGCCAGCAGCTTAGGACTCGTAGGGGAGCTGTTTTTT.

The J gene is TRBJ2-1, the V gene TRBV21-1; no check of the table's D call, TRBD2, against the DNA was made. TRBV21-1 is a pseudogene segment. There are 16 residues in the CDR3. The CDR3 region has the DNA TGTGCCAGCAGCACTGGGCTAGCGGATTTTGGGAATGAGCAGTTCTTC. Amino acids: CASSTGLADFGNEQFF.

The gene calls are TRBV6-5 and TRBJ1-2; weak D call: TRBD1 (6 bases). V was clipped by 0 bases and J by 6 bases, with 11 bases between them. The CDR3 is 14 residues long. CDR1 and CDR2 from the germline V gene are MNHEY and SVGAGI. The DNA for the CDR3 is TGTGCCAGCAGTTACTCGGGGACATCGGATGGCTACACCTTC. As protein: CASSYSGTSDGYTF.

J is TRBJ2-2 and V is TRBV3-1 (or the pseudogene TRBV3-2), with 12 bases fitting TRBD2. This CDR3 has 19 amino acids. Looked up from germline, CDR1 is LGHDT and CDR2 is YNNKEL (reference sequence). After removal of 4 bases from V and 2 bases from J, the junction contained 11 bases not matched to a gene. CDR3 residues: CASSRETSGRGPNTGELFF. DNA of the CDR3: TGTGCCAGCAGCCGGGAGACTAGCGGGAGAGGACCCAACACCGGGGAGCTGTTTTTT.

In its sample, this clone was seen a few times. The chain carries TRBV5-1 and TRBJ1-1, with TRBD1 as a possible D gene (6 bases). V lost 4 bases to trimming and J lost 3 bases, with 10 bases between them. This CDR3 has 13 amino acids. Germline-derived CDR1 and CDR2 are SGHRS and YFSETQ. The CDR3 reads CASSLRGDTEAFF. In nucleotides, the CDR3 is TGCGCCAGCAGCCTCAGGGGTGACACTGAAGCTTTCTTT.

The chain links TRBV7-9 to TRBJ2-5; a possible D gene is TRBD2 (6 bases). This CDR3 is built from 15 residues. V was trimmed by 6 bases and J by 5 bases, leaving 19 bases between them. The germline gives CDR1 SEHNR, CDR2 FQNEAQ (reference sequence). The CDR3 sequence is CASRPRTTSWETQYF. The CDR3 coding sequence is TGTGCCAGCAGGCCTCGGACTACTTCATGGGAGACCCAGTACTTC.

The V call is TRBV7-9, the J call TRBJ2-5; D is ambiguous. The CDR3 runs to 15 residues. V shed 5 bases and J shed 5 bases, with 18 bases lying between them. Per germline, CDR1 SEHNR and CDR2 FQNEAQ (reference sequence). The CDR3 spells CASSGTSVSEETQYF. For the CDR3, the DNA is TGTGCCAGCAGCGGAACATCCGTTTCGGAGGAGACCCAGTACTTC.

The chain carries TRBV25-1 and TRBJ2-3; tentatively, D is TRBD1 (6 bases). This CDR3 comprises 16 residues. Trimming took 3 bases from V and 2 from J, leaving 15 bases between them. Germline assignment: CDR1 MGHDK and CDR2 SYGVNS. Here the CDR3 reads CASSDQTGHYTDTQYF. The CDR3 nucleotides read TGTGCCAGCAGTGACCAGACGGGACACTACACAGATACGCAGTATTTT. The complete variable domain, with remaining parts taken from reference TRBV25-1 and TRBJ2-3, reads EADIYQTPRYLVIGTGKKITLECSQTMGHDKMYWYQQDPGMELHLIHYSYGVNSTEKGDLSSESTVSRIRTEHFPLTLESARPSHTSQYLCASSDQTGHYTDTQYFGPGTRLTVL.

The chain combines TRBV5-6 with TRBJ1-1, with a weak D call TRBD1 (5 bases). The CDR3 has 12 amino acids. The V and J ends lost 2 bases and 6 bases respectively, with 8 bases between them. Looked up from germline, CDR1 is SGHDT and CDR2 is YYEEEE. CDR3 nucleotides: TGTGCCAGCAGCTTACAAGGGGCTGAAGCTTTCTTT. The encoded protein is CASSLQGAEAFF.

J is TRBJ2-7 and V is TRBV19; TRBD2 might be the D (6 bases). Germline lookup yields CDR1 LNHDA and CDR2 SQIVND (reference sequence). The germline V and J ends were trimmed by 5 bases and 3 bases, with 23 bases remaining between them. This CDR3 comprises 17 residues. The CDR3 coding sequence is TGTGCCAGTAGTCCCCCTCGGGTTAGCGGACCGTACTACGAGCAGTACTTC. As protein: CASSPPRVSGPYYEQYF.

The CDR3 DNA reads as TGTGCCAGCAGCCGACCTGATAGCGGGAGCGGGACCCAGTACTTC. It codes for CASSRPDSGSGTQYF. The chain joins TRBV7-7 to TRBJ2-5; TRBD2 agrees at 9 bases. The junction had 11 bases not matched to a gene; V was cut back by 5 bases and J by 7 bases. Germline-derived CDR1 and CDR2 are SSHAT and FNYEAQ (reference sequence). The CDR3 length is 15 residues. Looking up the rest from reference TRBV7-7 and TRBJ2-5 gives the full variable domain: GAGVSQSPRYKVTKRGQDVTLRCDPISSHATLYWYQQALGQGPEFLTYFNYEAQPDKSGLPSDRFSAERPEGSISTLTIQRTEQRDSAMYRCASSRPDSGSGTQYFGPGTRLLVL.

The J gene is TRBJ1-3, the V gene TRBV25-1; 8 bases are shared with TRBD1. There are 14 residues in the CDR3. Germline V lookup: CDR1 MGHDK, CDR2 SYGVNS. The ends lost 7 bases at V and 6 bases at J; junction bases unmatched: 8. The CDR3: CASTRTGNENTIYF. The CDR3 nucleotides read TGTGCCAGCACCCGGACAGGGAACGAAAACACCATATATTTT.

The rearrangement joins TRBV3-1 (or the pseudogene TRBV3-2) to TRBJ2-7, with 7 bases identical to TRBD2. V lost 2 bases and J lost 12; bases outside the gene matches: 10. The germline V gene has CDR1 LGHDT and CDR2 YNNKEL (reference sequence). This CDR3 spans 13 amino acids. The CDR3 region has the DNA TGTGCCAGCAGCCAAAACGCTCGGGGGGTACGGTACTTC. Protein sequence: CASSQNARGVRYF.

The CDR3 DNA follows: TGTGCCAGCAAAGCATTCCAAACCAATGAGCAGTTCTTC. Translation: CASKAFQTNEQFF. The V call is TRBV7-2, the J call TRBJ2-1; D gene ambiguous. V lost 7 bases and J 6 bases, leaving 13 bases between the germline ends. The CDR3 spans 13 residues. Germline-derived CDR1 and CDR2 are SGHTA and FQGNSA. The whole variable domain, remainder taken from reference TRBV7-2 and TRBJ2-1, is GAGVSQSPSNKVTEKGKDVELRCDPISGHTALYWYRQSLGQGLEFLIYFQGNSAPDKSGLPSDRFSAERTGGSVSTLTIQRTQQEDSAVYLCASKAFQTNEQFFGPGTRLTVL.

This chain connects TRBV5-1 to TRBJ2-7; 7 nucleotides agree with TRBD1. The CDR3 runs 15 residues. The V gene end was trimmed by 1 base and the J gene end by 4 bases; junction bases not matched to a gene: 8. Germline-derived CDR1 and CDR2 are SGHRS and YFSETQ. In nucleotides, the CDR3 is TGCGCCAGCAGCTTGCAACAGGCCAGGGGGTACGAGCAGTACTTC. Translation: CASSLQQARGYEQYF.